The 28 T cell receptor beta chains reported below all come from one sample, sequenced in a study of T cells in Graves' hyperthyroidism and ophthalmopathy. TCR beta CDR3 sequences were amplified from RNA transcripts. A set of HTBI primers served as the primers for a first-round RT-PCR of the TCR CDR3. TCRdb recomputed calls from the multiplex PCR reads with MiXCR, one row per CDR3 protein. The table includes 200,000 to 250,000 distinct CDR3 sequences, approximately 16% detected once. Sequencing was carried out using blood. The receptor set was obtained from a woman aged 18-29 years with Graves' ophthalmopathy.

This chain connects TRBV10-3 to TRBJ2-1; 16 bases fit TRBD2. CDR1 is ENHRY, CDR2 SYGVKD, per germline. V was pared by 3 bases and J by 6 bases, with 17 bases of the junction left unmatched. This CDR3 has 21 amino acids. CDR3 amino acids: CAISDTPGLAGGIRVRNEQFF. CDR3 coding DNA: TGTGCCATCAGTGATACCCCGGGACTAGCGGGGGGGATCCGGGTTCGCAATGAGCAGTTCTTC.

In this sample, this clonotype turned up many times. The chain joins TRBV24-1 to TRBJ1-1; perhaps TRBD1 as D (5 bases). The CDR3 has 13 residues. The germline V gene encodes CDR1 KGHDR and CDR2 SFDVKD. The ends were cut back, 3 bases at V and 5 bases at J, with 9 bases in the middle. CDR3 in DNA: TGTGCCACCAGTGATCCAGGGAGAACTGAAGCTTTCTTT. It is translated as CATSDPGRTEAFF.

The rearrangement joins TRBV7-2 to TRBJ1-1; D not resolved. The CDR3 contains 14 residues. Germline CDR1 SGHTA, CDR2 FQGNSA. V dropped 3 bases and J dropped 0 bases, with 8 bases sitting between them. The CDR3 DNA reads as TGTGCCAGCAGCTTGAGTCGGGTGAACACTGAAGCTTTCTTT. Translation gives CASSLSRVNTEAFF.

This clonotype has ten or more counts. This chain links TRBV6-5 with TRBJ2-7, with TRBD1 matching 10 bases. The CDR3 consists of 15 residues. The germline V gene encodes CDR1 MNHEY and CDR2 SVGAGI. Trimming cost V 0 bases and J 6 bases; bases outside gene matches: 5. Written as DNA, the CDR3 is TGTGCCAGCAGTTACTCCGGGACAGGGGTGGGCGAGCAGTACTTC. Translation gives CASSYSGTGVGEQYF.

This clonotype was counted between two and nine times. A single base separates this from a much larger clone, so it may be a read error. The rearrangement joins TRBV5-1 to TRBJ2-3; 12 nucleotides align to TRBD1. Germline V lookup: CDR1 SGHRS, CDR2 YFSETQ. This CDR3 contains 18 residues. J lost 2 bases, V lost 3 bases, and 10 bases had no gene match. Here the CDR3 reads CASSSVGTGGEVTDTQYF. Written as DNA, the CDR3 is TGCGCCAGCAGCTCGGTAGGGACAGGGGGCGAGGTCACAGATACGCAGTATTTT.

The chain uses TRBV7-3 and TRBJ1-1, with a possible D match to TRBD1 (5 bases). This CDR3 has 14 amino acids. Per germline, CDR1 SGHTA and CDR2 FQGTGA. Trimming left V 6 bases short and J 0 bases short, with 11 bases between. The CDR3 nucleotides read TGTGCCAGCAGATCTACAGGCGTGAACACTGAAGCTTTCTTT. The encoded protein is CASRSTGVNTEAFF. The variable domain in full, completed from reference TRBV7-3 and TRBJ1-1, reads GAGVSQTPSNKVTEKGKYVELRCDPISGHTALYWYRQSLGQGPEFLIYFQGTGAADDSGLPNDRFFAVRPEGSVSTLKIQRTERGDSAVYLCASRSTGVNTEAFFGQGTRLTVV.

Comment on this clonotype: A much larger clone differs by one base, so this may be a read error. The CDR3 loop is CSAGETRYF. Here the CDR3 DNA reads TGCAGCGCTGGGGAGACCCGGTACTTC. The rearrangement uses TRBV29-1 and TRBJ2-5; TRBD2 might be the D (5 bases). Germline V lookup: CDR1 SQVTM, CDR2 ANQGSEA. The CDR3 length is 9 residues. Together with reference TRBV29-1 and TRBJ2-5, the CDR3 gives the full variable domain: SAVISQKPSRDICQRGTSLTIQCQVDSQVTMMFWYRQQPGQSLTLIATANQGSEATYESGFVIDKFPISRPNLTFSTLTVSNMSPEDSSIYLCSAGETRYFGPGTRLLVL.

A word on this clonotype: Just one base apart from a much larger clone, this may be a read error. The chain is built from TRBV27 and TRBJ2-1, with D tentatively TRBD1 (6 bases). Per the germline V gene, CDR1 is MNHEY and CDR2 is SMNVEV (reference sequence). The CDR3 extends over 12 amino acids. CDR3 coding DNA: TGTGCCAGCAGTCATCAGGGACATGAGCAGCTCTTC. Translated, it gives CASSHQGHEQLF.

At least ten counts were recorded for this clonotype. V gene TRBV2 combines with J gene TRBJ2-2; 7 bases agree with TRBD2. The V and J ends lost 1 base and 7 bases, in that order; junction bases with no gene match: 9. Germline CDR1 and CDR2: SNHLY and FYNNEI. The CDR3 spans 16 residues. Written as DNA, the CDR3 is TGTGCCAGCAGTGAAGTTGGCGGGGGTTGGGTCGGGGAGCTGTTTTTT. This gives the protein CASSEVGGGWVGELFF.

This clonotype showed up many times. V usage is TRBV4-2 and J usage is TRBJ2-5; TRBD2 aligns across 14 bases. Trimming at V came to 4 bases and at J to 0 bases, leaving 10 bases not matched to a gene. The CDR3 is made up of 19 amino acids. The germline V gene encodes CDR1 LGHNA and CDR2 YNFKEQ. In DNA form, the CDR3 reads TGTGCCAGCAGCCTAAATTTTGGGACTAGCGGGGGCCACCAAGAGACCCAGTACTTC. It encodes CASSLNFGTSGGHQETQYF.

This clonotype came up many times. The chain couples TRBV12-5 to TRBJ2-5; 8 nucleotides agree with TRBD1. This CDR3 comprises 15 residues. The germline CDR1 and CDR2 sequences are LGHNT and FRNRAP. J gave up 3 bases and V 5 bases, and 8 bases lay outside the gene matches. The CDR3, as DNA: TGTGCTAGTGGTACCACCTCGACAGGGGAAGAGACCCAGTACTTC. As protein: CASGTTSTGEETQYF.

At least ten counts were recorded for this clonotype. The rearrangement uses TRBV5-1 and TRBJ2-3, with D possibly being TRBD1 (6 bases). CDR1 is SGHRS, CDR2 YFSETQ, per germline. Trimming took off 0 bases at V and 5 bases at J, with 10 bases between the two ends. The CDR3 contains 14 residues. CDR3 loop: CASSLGGPQDTQYF. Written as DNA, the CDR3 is TGCGCCAGCAGCTTGGGGGGGCCTCAAGATACGCAGTATTTT.

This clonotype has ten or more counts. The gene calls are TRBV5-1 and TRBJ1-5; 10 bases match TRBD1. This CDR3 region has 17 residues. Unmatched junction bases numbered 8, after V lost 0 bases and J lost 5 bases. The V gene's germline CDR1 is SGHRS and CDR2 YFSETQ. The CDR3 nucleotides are TGCGCCAGCAGCTTGGACGGAAAAGGGACAGGGGATCAGCCCCAGCATTTT. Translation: CASSLDGKGTGDQPQHF. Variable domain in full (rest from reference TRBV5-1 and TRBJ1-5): KAGVTQTPRYLIKTRGQQVTLSCSPISGHRSVSWYQQTPGQGLQFLFEYFSETQRNKGNFPGRFSGRQFSNSRSEMNVSTLELGDSALYLCASSLDGKGTGDQPQHFGDGTRLSIL.

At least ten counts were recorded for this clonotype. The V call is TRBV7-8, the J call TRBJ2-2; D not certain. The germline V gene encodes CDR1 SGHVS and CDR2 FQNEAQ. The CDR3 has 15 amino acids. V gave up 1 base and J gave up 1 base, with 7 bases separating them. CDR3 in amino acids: CASSLGDKNTGELFF. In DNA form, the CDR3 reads TGTGCCAGCAGCTTAGGGGATAAGAACACCGGGGAGCTGTTTTTT.

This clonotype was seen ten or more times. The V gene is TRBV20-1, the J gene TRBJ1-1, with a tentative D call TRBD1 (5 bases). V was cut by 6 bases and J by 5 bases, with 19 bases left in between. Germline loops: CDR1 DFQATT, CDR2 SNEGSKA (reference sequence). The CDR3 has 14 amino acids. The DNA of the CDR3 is TGCAGTGCCACGACCGGGGGGGGAGAGACTGAAGCTTTCTTT. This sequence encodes CSATTGGGETEAFF.

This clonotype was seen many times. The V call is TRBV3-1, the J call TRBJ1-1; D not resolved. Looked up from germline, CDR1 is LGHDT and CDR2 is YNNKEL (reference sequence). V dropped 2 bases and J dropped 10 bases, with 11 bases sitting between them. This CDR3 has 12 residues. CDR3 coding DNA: TGTGCCAGCAGCCAATACTCTAGGCGAGCTTTCTTT. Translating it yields CASSQYSRRAFF.

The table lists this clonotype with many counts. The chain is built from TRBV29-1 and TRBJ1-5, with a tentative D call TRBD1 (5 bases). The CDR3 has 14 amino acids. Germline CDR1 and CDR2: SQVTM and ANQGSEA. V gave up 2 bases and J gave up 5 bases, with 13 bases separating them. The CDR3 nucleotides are TGCAGCGTTGAATTCGGGGGTAGAGATCAGCCCCAGCATTTT. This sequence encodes CSVEFGGRDQPQHF. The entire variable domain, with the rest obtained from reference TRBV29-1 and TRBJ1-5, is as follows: SAVISQKPSRDICQRGTSLTIQCQVDSQVTMMFWYRQQPGQSLTLIATANQGSEATYESGFVIDKFPISRPNLTFSTLTVSNMSPEDSSIYLCSVEFGGRDQPQHFGDGTRLSIL.

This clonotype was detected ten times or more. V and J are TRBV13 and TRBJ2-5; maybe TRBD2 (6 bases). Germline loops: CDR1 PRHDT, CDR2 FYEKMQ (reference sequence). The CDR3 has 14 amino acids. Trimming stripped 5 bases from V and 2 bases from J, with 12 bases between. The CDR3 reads CASSPRLAQETQYF. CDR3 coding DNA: TGTGCCAGCAGCCCCCGGCTAGCGCAAGAGACCCAGTACTTC.

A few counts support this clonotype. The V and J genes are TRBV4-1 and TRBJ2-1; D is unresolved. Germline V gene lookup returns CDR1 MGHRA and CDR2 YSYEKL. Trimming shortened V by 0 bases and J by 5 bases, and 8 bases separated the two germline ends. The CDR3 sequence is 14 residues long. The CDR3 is CASSQESKNNEQFF. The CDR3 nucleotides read TGCGCCAGCAGCCAAGAATCCAAAAACAATGAGCAGTTCTTC.

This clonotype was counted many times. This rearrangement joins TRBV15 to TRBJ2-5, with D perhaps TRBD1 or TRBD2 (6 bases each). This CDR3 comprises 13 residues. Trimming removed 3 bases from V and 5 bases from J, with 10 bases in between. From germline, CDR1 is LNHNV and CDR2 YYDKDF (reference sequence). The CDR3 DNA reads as TGTGCCACCAGCAGTCGAGGGGGGGAGACCCAGTACTTC. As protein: CATSSRGGETQYF.

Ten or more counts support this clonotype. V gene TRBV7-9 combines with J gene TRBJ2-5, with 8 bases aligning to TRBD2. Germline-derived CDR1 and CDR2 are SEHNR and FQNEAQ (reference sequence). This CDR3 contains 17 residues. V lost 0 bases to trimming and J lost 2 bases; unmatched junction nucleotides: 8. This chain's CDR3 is CASSLAGLAGGQETQYF. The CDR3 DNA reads TGTGCCAGCAGCTTAGCCGGGCTAGCGGGCGGACAAGAGACCCAGTACTTC.

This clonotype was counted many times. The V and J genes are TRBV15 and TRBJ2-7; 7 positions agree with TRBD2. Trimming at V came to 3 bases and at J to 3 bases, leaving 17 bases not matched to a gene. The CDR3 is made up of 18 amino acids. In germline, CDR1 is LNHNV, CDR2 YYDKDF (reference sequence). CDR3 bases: TGTGCCACCAGCAGTATCCAGAACATAGGCGGGGGTTACTACGAGCAGTACTTC. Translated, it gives CATSSIQNIGGGYYEQYF. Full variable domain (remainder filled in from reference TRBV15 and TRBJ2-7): DAMVIQNPRYQVTQFGKPVTLSCSQTLNHNVMYWYQQKSSQAPKLLFHYYDKDFNNEADTPDNFQSRRPNTSFCFLDIRSPGLGDTAMYLCATSSIQNIGGGYYEQYFGPGTRLTVT.

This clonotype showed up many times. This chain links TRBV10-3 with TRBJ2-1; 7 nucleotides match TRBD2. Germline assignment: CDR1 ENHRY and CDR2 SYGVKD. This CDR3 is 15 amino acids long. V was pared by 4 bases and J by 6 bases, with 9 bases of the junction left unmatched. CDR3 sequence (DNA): TGTGCCATCAGTGGGTCCTCCGGGACTACCAATGAGCAGTTCTTC. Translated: CAISGSSGTTNEQFF.

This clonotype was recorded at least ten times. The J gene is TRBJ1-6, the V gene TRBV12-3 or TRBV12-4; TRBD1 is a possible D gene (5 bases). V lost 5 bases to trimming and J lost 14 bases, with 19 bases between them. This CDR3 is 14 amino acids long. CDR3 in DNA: TGTGCCAGCAGTACCCGGGACCGGGGGGGGACCCTCCACTTT. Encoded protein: CASSTRDRGGTLHF.

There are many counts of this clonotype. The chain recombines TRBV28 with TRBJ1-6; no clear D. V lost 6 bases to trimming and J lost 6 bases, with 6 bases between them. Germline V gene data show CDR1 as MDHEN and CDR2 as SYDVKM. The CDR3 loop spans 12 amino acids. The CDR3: CASRRFNSPLHF. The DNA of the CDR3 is TGTGCCAGCAGACGGTTTAATTCACCCCTCCACTTT.

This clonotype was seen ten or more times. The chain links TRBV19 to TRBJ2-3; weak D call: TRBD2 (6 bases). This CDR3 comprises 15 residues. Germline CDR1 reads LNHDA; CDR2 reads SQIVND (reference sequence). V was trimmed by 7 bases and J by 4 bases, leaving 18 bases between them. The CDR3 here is CASMSGGSTADTQYF. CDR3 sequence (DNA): TGTGCCAGTATGTCTGGAGGGAGTACCGCAGATACGCAGTATTTT.

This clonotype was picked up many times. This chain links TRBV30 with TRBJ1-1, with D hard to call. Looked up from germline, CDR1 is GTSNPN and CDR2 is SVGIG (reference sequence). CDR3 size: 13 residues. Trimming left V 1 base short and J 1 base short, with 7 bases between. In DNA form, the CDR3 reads TGTGCCTGGAGTGGGAATGGGAACACTGAAGCTTTCTTT. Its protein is CAWSGNGNTEAFF.

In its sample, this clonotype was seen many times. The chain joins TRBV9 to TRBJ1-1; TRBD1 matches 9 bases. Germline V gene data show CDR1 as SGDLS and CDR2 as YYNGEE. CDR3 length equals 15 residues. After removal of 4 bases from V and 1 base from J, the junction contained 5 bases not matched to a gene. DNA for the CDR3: TGTGCCAGCAGCCCAAAGACAGGGGGGAACACTGAAGCTTTCTTT. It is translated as CASSPKTGGNTEAFF.